The present T cell receptor (beta chain) was sequenced within a study of OX40 agonist ivuxolimab in advanced cancers. Notes on the study in general: Clonal expansion among partial responders at 0.1-3.0 mg/kg ranked near the lowest.

Details on this clone: Its target is unknown.

Clones were sequenced by immunoSEQ multiplex PCR, and TCRdb holds only the in-frame ones, with some missing. The table lists tens of thousands of clones, approximately 80% of them singletons. Per germline, CDR1 LNHDA and CDR2 SQIVND (reference sequence). The CDR3 runs to 13 residues. With 5 bases removed from V and 2 bases from J, the gap between germline ends came to 4 bases. Specimen: CD4+ or CD8+ T cells sorted from blood, collected in a trial of the OX40 agonist ivuxolimab. This receptor was identified in an adult with an advanced solid tumor such as melanoma, head and neck, liver or kidney cancer. The rearrangement joins TRBV19 to TRBJ2-6; D gene ambiguous. CDR3 nucleotides: TGTGCCAGTAGTTACGCTGGGGCCAACGTCCTGACTTTC. This encodes CASSYAGANVLTF. Full variable domain (rest looked up from reference TRBV19 and TRBJ2-6): DGGITQSPKYLFRKEGQNVTLSCEQNLNHDAMYWYRQDPGQGLRLIYYSQIVNDFQKGDIAEGYSVSREKKESFPLTVTSAQKNPTAFYLCASSYAGANVLTFGAGSRLTVL.